The next 29 T cell receptor beta chains were all read from a single sample in a study of monozygotic twins with inflammatory bowel disease. TCRdb re-called the 5' RACE reads and shows each CDR3 protein once, DNA omitted. Seen in this sample are about 160,000 distinct CDR3 sequences; the ten most common clones hold approximately 3%. The sample consisted of blood. The source is a human donor with ulcerative colitis or Crohn's disease, or a healthy co-twin of an affected twin (not recorded which).

The chain joins TRBV20-1 to TRBJ2-1; TCRdb's D call of TRBD2 is untestable without DNA. The length of the CDR3 is 14 residues. The germline V gene encodes CDR1 DFQATT and CDR2 SNEGSKA (reference sequence). CDR3 protein: CSAKGLAGPNEQFF.

Here the CDR3 reads CSAYTVVETQYF. The chain joins TRBV29-1 to TRBJ2-5. CDR1 is SQVTM, CDR2 ANQGSEA, per germline. CDR3 size: 12 residues.

The chain joins TRBV25-1 to TRBJ2-1; TCRdb returns TRBD2, unconfirmable since there is no DNA. This CDR3 contains 15 residues. Germline V gene sequence: CDR1 MGHDK, CDR2 SYGVNS. This CDR3 is CASRESGSKDNEQFF.

The chain joins TRBV5-1 to TRBJ1-1; TCRdb's D call, TRBD1, is unchecked because there is no DNA. The CDR3 loop spans 16 amino acids. The germline V gene encodes CDR1 SGHRS and CDR2 YFSETQ. CDR3 sequence: CASSTPGTGMNTEAFF.

The chain recombines TRBV5-4 with TRBJ2-7; there is no DNA to check the TCRdb D call of TRBD1. The CDR3 extends over 15 amino acids. Germline V lookup: CDR1 SGHNT, CDR2 YYREEE (reference sequence). CDR3: CASTERGARRNEQYF.

This chain links TRBV20-1 with TRBJ2-3. Per the germline V gene, CDR1 is DFQATT and CDR2 is SNEGSKA (reference sequence). The CDR3 has 13 amino acids. The CDR3 sequence is CSVRLTNTDTQYF.

The chain employs TRBV20-1 and TRBJ2-7; TCRdb lists TRBD2, though no DNA is available to test this call. The CDR3 consists of 15 residues. CDR1 DFQATT and CDR2 SNEGSKA come from the germline V gene (reference sequence). The CDR3: CSASPPSGRGYEQYF.

The gene calls are TRBV6-2 or TRBV6-3 and TRBJ2-7; as DNA is missing, the TRBD1 call by TCRdb cannot be tested. Germline V gene sequence: CDR1 MNHEY, CDR2 SVGEGT. The CDR3 consists of 16 residues. This CDR3 reads CASSSRQGAISYEQYF.

The chain uses TRBV11-2 and TRBJ2-3; TCRdb indicates TRBD2, and absent DNA this call remains unverified. This CDR3 comprises 15 residues. The germline V gene has CDR1 SGHAT and CDR2 FQNNGV. CDR3 residues: CASRWVRDSPPTQYF.

V is TRBV18 and J is TRBJ2-1; TCRdb selects TRBD1, and the lack of DNA leaves this call unchecked. There are 17 residues in the CDR3. The germline CDR1 and CDR2 sequences are KGHSH and LQKENI. The CDR3: CASSPATGGASMDEQFF.

The rearrangement joins TRBV20-1 to TRBJ2-7; TCRdb reports TRBD2, a call that lacks DNA to check it against. Germline CDR1 DFQATT, CDR2 SNEGSKA (reference sequence). This CDR3 contains 15 residues. The CDR3 loop reads CSARDQGGGAYEQYF.

This rearrangement joins TRBV5-1 to TRBJ2-7. There are 14 residues in the CDR3. In germline, CDR1 is SGHRS, CDR2 YFSETQ. CDR3 sequence: CASSLGPNSYEQYF.

The chain couples TRBV19 to TRBJ2-7; as DNA is missing, the TRBD1 call by TCRdb cannot be tested. The CDR3 consists of 14 residues. Per the germline V gene, CDR1 is LNHDA and CDR2 is SQIVND (reference sequence). The CDR3 region is CASSTGQGAYEQYF.

The chain is built from TRBV7-2 and TRBJ1-2. This CDR3 region has 11 residues. The germline CDR1 and CDR2 sequences are SGHTA and FQGNSA. The CDR3 sequence: CASSLGVKGTF.

The chain carries TRBV2 and TRBJ2-5; TCRdb names TRBD1, which stays unverified in the absence of DNA. The V gene's germline CDR1 is SNHLY and CDR2 FYNNEI. The CDR3 runs to 15 residues. CDR3 sequence: CASSPGTGQGETQYF. The full variable domain, its missing parts supplied by reference TRBV2 and TRBJ2-5, is EPEVTQTPSHQVTQMGQEVILRCVPISNHLYFYWYRQILGQKVEFLVSFYNNEISEKSEIFDDQFSVERPDGSNFTLKIRSTKLEDSAMYFCASSPGTGQGETQYFGPGTRLLVL.

The chain is built from TRBV29-1 and TRBJ2-2; TCRdb reports TRBD1, a call that lacks DNA to check it against. The CDR3 runs 16 residues. From germline, CDR1 is SQVTM and CDR2 ANQGSEA. The chain's CDR3 is CSAEGDRVANTGELFF.

The chain carries TRBV12-3 or TRBV12-4 and TRBJ2-1; TCRdb proposes TRBD1, but this gene call is untestable without DNA. This CDR3 has 17 amino acids. CDR3 sequence reads: CASSNSRQGATYNEQFF.

The chain uses TRBV28 and TRBJ2-1; TCRdb gives TRBD2 as the D gene, but with no DNA this cannot be confirmed. Germline V gene sequence: CDR1 MDHEN, CDR2 SYDVKM. CDR3 length equals 12 residues. The CDR3 sequence is CASRAGGPQQFF.

The chain is built from TRBV5-1 and TRBJ2-1; the D call from TCRdb, TRBD2, cannot be confirmed without DNA. Germline V gene sequence: CDR1 SGHRS, CDR2 YFSETQ. This CDR3 comprises 16 residues. CDR3 sequence reads: CASSLTASGGHNEQFF.

This chain uses TRBV7-3 with TRBJ2-1; there is no DNA to check the TCRdb D call of TRBD1. This CDR3 region has 14 residues. Germline loops: CDR1 SGHTA, CDR2 FQGTGA. The CDR3 protein is CDSSFRDTSNEQFF. The variable domain in full, completed from reference TRBV7-3 and TRBJ2-1, reads GAGVSQTPSNKVTEKGKYVELRCDPISGHTALYWYRQSLGQGPEFLIYFQGTGAADDSGLPNDRFFAVRPEGSVSTLKIQRTERGDSAVYLCDSSFRDTSNEQFFGPGTRLTVL.

The chain has TRBV12-3 or TRBV12-4 and TRBJ2-3. This CDR3 spans 14 amino acids. The CDR3 sequence is CASSARLGPDTQYF.

This chain joins TRBV20-1 and TRBJ1-4; without DNA, the TCRdb call of TRBD1 cannot be checked. The CDR3 spans 13 residues. The germline gives CDR1 DFQATT, CDR2 SNEGSKA (reference sequence). CDR3 region: CSAQTGVNEKLFF.

The chain carries TRBV5-6 and TRBJ2-7. Germline-derived CDR1 and CDR2 are SGHDT and YYEEEE. CDR3 length equals 14 residues. The CDR3 loop reads CASSFSYSSYEQYF.

CDR3 amino acids: CASSLAGRATGETQYF. This chain links TRBV5-1 with TRBJ2-5; checking the TCRdb D call of TRBD1 is not possible without DNA. CDR1 and CDR2 from the germline V gene are SGHRS and YFSETQ. The CDR3 is made up of 16 amino acids.

The chain has TRBV29-1 and TRBJ1-5; TCRdb names TRBD1, which stays unverified in the absence of DNA. Germline V gives CDR1 SQVTM, CDR2 ANQGSEA. There are 13 residues in the CDR3. The CDR3 protein is CSVVAGEGQPQHF. Filled out from reference TRBV29-1 and TRBJ1-5, the complete variable domain reads SAVISQKPSRDICQRGTSLTIQCQVDSQVTMMFWYRQQPGQSLTLIATANQGSEATYESGFVIDKFPISRPNLTFSTLTVSNMSPEDSSIYLCSVVAGEGQPQHFGDGTRLSIL.

V usage is TRBV18 and J usage is TRBJ2-7; TCRdb outputs TRBD1, but without DNA this stays unchecked. Germline V CDR1 and CDR2: KGHSH, LQKENI. The CDR3 loop spans 15 amino acids. The CDR3 here is CASSPLSRGRVEQYF.

The CDR3 sequence: CASGQAFPEKLFF. The rearrangement joins TRBV7-2 to TRBJ1-4; TCRdb indicates TRBD1, and absent DNA this call remains unverified. The germline CDR1 and CDR2 sequences are SGHTA and FQGNSA. CDR3 length: 13 residues.

V and J are TRBV15 and TRBJ2-1; TCRdb's D call of TRBD2 is untestable without DNA. This CDR3 has 13 amino acids. The germline gives CDR1 LNHNV, CDR2 YYDKDF (reference sequence). The CDR3 sequence is CATNGRGYNEQFF. The whole variable domain, remainder taken from reference TRBV15 and TRBJ2-1, is DAMVIQNPRYQVTQFGKPVTLSCSQTLNHNVMYWYQQKSSQAPKLLFHYYDKDFNNEADTPDNFQSRRPNTSFCFLDIRSPGLGDTAMYLCATNGRGYNEQFFGPGTRLTVL.

The chain combines TRBV7-3 with TRBJ2-1. Per germline, CDR1 SGHTA and CDR2 FQGTGA. The CDR3 covers 14 residues. The CDR3 region is CASSFGTSNNEQFF.